The 21 T cell receptor beta chains in this list originate from one sample, sequenced in a study of cytomegalovirus exposure and HLA in healthy donors (dated by TCRdb to the late 2010s). The method behind the library was the immunoSEQ multiplex PCR assay. For the multiplex PCR, a mixture combining 60 forward primers for TCR Vbeta segments and 13 reverse primers for TCR Jbeta segments was used. Held by TCRdb, this immuneACCESS table contains in-frame sequences only and omits some clones. Under half of the omission traces to an unresolved V gene where checked; the cause of the rest is unknown. This sample is represented by roughly 180,000 clones; approximately 80% of them were singletons. The ten largest make up around 4.9% of the sample. The specimen sequenced was PBMCs. These receptors were collected from a man aged 18 to 30 in good health and CMV-seronegative.

This clone was observed a handful of times. This CDR3 reads CASSLGGLAGANVLTF. DNA for the CDR3: TGTGCCAGCAGCTTGGGAGGGCTTGCTGGGGCCAACGTCCTGACTTTC. The chain recombines TRBV5-4 with TRBJ2-6; maybe TRBD2 (5 bases). With 0 bases removed from V and 2 bases from J, the gap between germline ends came to 9 bases. Germline assignment: CDR1 SGHNT and CDR2 YYREEE (reference sequence). CDR3 length equals 16 residues.

The V and J genes are TRBV5-6 and TRBJ1-2, with D unclear. V was shortened by 0 bases and J by 2 bases, with 8 bases between the two germline ends. Looked up from germline, CDR1 is SGHDT and CDR2 is YYEEEE. The CDR3 has 14 residues. CDR3 residues: CASSLVGSNYGYTF. Written as DNA, the CDR3 is TGTGCCAGCAGCTTGGTGGGGAGCAACTATGGCTACACCTTC.

The chain employs TRBV19 and TRBJ2-7; 12 bases are a match to TRBD1. Germline lookup yields CDR1 LNHDA and CDR2 SQIVND (reference sequence). This CDR3 contains 14 residues. The V segment lost 3 bases and the J segment 7 bases; nucleotides outside the gene matches: 4. The CDR3 is CASSMGQGAWEQYF. The CDR3 bases are TGTGCCAGTAGTATGGGACAGGGGGCGTGGGAGCAGTACTTC.

The chain employs TRBV5-1 and TRBJ2-1, with D unclear. The V gene lost 3 bases and the J gene lost 0 bases, with 10 bases spanning the gap. The germline V gene has CDR1 SGHRS and CDR2 YFSETQ. The CDR3 runs 15 residues. The CDR3 nucleotides are TGCGCCAGCAGCTCAATACACAGCTCCTACAATGAGCAGTTCTTC. This sequence encodes CASSSIHSSYNEQFF. Full variable domain (remainder filled in from reference TRBV5-1 and TRBJ2-1): KAGVTQTPRYLIKTRGQQVTLSCSPISGHRSVSWYQQTPGQGLQFLFEYFSETQRNKGNFPGRFSGRQFSNSRSEMNVSTLELGDSALYLCASSSIHSSYNEQFFGPGTRLTVL.

This chain links TRBV6-1 with TRBJ2-7; the D gene is possibly TRBD2 (6 bases). There are 15 residues in the CDR3. The germline V gene encodes CDR1 MNHNS and CDR2 SASEGT. The V and J ends lost 4 bases and 4 bases respectively, with 17 bases between them. The CDR3 loop reads CASSAQGGRAYEQYF. The CDR3 bases are TGTGCCAGCAGTGCTCAGGGAGGCAGGGCGTACGAGCAGTACTTC.

CDR3 region: CASSQEPGPFYTQYF. The CDR3 coding sequence is TGCGCCAGCAGCCAAGAACCAGGGCCGTTTTATACGCAGTATTTT. The gene calls are TRBV4-1 and TRBJ2-3; possibly TRBD1 for D (5 bases). In germline, CDR1 is MGHRA, CDR2 YSYEKL. V lost 0 bases and J 7 bases, leaving 14 bases between the germline ends. The CDR3 has 15 residues.

This clone has only a few counts. The rearrangement joins TRBV6-1 to TRBJ1-4, with 9 bases matching TRBD1. The length of the CDR3 is 15 residues. V gave up 2 bases and J gave up 7 bases; unmatched junction bases: 5. Looked up from germline, CDR1 is MNHNS and CDR2 is SASEGT. CDR3 sequence: CASSEHRGRGEKLFF. The CDR3 nucleotides are TGTGCCAGCAGTGAACACAGGGGGCGCGGTGAAAAACTGTTTTTT.

This clone was seen once. This chain links TRBV10-1 with TRBJ2-3, with a tentative D call TRBD1 (5 bases). V was cut by 3 bases and J by 0 bases, with 7 bases left in between. Germline V gene data show CDR1 as WNHNN and CDR2 as SYGVQD (reference sequence). The CDR3 sequence is 14 residues long. CDR3: CASSDGQSTDTQYF. CDR3 nucleotides: TGCGCCAGCAGTGACGGACAAAGCACAGATACGCAGTATTTT.

CDR3 sequence: CASSFGQRYGYTF. As DNA, the CDR3 is TGTGCCAGCAGTTTCGGACAGAGGTATGGCTACACCTTC. V usage is TRBV28 and J usage is TRBJ1-2, with TRBD1 as a possible D gene (6 bases). The CDR3 loop spans 13 amino acids. Trimming removed 3 bases from V and 5 bases from J, with 10 bases in between. Germline CDR1 MDHEN, CDR2 SYDVKM.

The rearrangement joins TRBV28 to TRBJ2-3, with TRBD2 matching over 10 bases. V gave up 5 bases and J gave up 4 bases; unmatched junction bases: 9. CDR1 and CDR2 (germline): MDHEN, SYDVKM. The CDR3 consists of 16 residues. The CDR3 DNA reads TGTGCCAGCAGTGACTGGACTAGCGGTGGGGCAGATACGCAGTATTTT. Amino acids: CASSDWTSGGADTQYF. Combining the CDR3 with reference TRBV28 and TRBJ2-3 gives the whole variable domain DVKVTQSSRYLVKRTGEKVFLECVQDMDHENMFWYRQDPGLGLRLIYFSYDVKMKEKGDIPEGYSVSREKKERFSLILESASTNQTSMYLCASSDWTSGGADTQYFGPGTRLTVL.

In this sample, this clone turned up a few times. The chain is built from TRBV5-4 and TRBJ2-5; D is unclear. Trimming cost V 4 bases and J 0 bases, with 7 bases left between them. The CDR3 extends over 13 amino acids. CDR1 and CDR2 from the germline V gene are SGHNT and YYREEE (reference sequence). CDR3 loop: CASSPDNQETQYF. In DNA form, the CDR3 reads TGTGCCAGCAGCCCTGACAACCAAGAGACCCAGTACTTC.

The chain combines TRBV6-6 with TRBJ2-7, with 7 bases lining up with TRBD1. The CDR3 extends over 16 amino acids. In germline, CDR1 is MNHNY, CDR2 SVGAGI (reference sequence). The junction had 14 bases not matched to a gene; V was cut back by 5 bases and J by 4 bases. The CDR3 sequence is CASSSPLSGGRYEQYF. For the CDR3, the DNA is TGTGCCAGCAGTAGCCCTTTGTCAGGGGGAAGGTACGAGCAGTACTTC.

The J gene is TRBJ1-1, the V gene TRBV5-1; possible D gene TRBD1, 5 bases. The CDR3 is made up of 13 amino acids. Deletions cut 0 bases from V and 11 bases from J, with 14 bases between. In germline, CDR1 is SGHRS, CDR2 YFSETQ. The CDR3 sequence is CASSLEDSGEAFF. DNA for the CDR3: TGCGCCAGCAGCTTGGAGGATTCGGGGGAGGCTTTCTTT.

The gene calls are TRBV4-2 and TRBJ2-7, with 12 nucleotides matching TRBD2. The CDR3 has 15 amino acids. Unmatched junction bases numbered 5, after V lost 5 bases and J lost 3 bases. The germline CDR1 and CDR2 sequences are LGHNA and YNFKEQ. CDR3 loop: CASSKRTSGDYEQYF. CDR3 coding DNA: TGTGCCAGCAGCAAGAGGACTAGCGGGGACTACGAGCAGTACTTC.

The rearrangement links TRBV30 to TRBJ2-7, with 7 bases fitting TRBD2. The V gene's germline CDR1 is GTSNPN and CDR2 SVGIG (reference sequence). This CDR3 region has 13 residues. The junction had 7 bases not matched to a gene; V was cut back by 6 bases and J by 2 bases. CDR3 amino acids: CACPLAGTYEQYF. As DNA, the CDR3 is TGTGCCTGCCCATTAGCGGGTACCTACGAGCAGTACTTC.

The V and J genes are TRBV7-8 and TRBJ2-5, with D possibly matching TRBD1 (6 bases). The CDR3 sequence is 14 residues long. Trimming pared 3 bases from V and 4 bases from J, leaving 12 bases between. The germline V gene encodes CDR1 SGHVS and CDR2 FQNEAQ. The CDR3 protein is CASSFGQGRETQYF. The CDR3 DNA follows: TGTGCCAGCAGCTTCGGGCAGGGGAGAGAGACCCAGTACTTC.

This clone came up once. The chain joins TRBV19 to TRBJ1-2; no clear D gene. The CDR3 extends over 13 amino acids. Germline-derived CDR1 and CDR2 are LNHDA and SQIVND (reference sequence). V was clipped by 6 bases and J by 0 bases, with 8 bases between them. CDR3 region: CASSISPNYGYTF. The DNA for the CDR3 is TGTGCCAGTAGCATTAGTCCTAACTATGGCTACACCTTC.

The V and J genes are TRBV19 and TRBJ1-1; D remains unclear. The CDR3 runs to 13 residues. Germline values: CDR1 LNHDA, CDR2 SQIVND (reference sequence). V was clipped by 3 bases and J by 5 bases, with 10 bases between them. CDR3 nucleotide sequence: TGTGCCAGTAGTATCGCTGCCGCGACTGAAGCTTTCTTT. Amino acid sequence: CASSIAAATEAFF.

The V gene is TRBV19, the J gene TRBJ2-1; TRBD2 matches 10 bases. The CDR3 is 15 amino acids. With 5 bases clipped from V and 5 bases from J, the junction kept 6 bases outside the gene matches. Per the germline V gene, CDR1 is LNHDA and CDR2 is SQIVND (reference sequence). CDR3 residues: CASSLTSGSNNEQFF. The CDR3 DNA is TGTGCCAGTAGTTTGACTAGCGGGTCAAACAATGAGCAGTTCTTC.

As to this clone: This CDR3 is missing its conserved last phenylalanine or tryptophan, likely due to a read error. The chain couples TRBV6-5 to TRBJ1-6; 8 nucleotides align to TRBD1. With 0 bases clipped from V and 7 bases from J, the junction kept 2 bases outside the gene matches. The CDR3 spans 15 residues. Germline assignment: CDR1 MNHEY and CDR2 SVGAGI. The CDR3 reads CASSYSGQDNSPLHL. CDR3 bases: TGTGCCAGCAGTTACTCGGGACAGGACAATTCACCCCTCCACCTT.

The chain links TRBV7-6 to TRBJ1-1; 7 bases are shared with TRBD1. The CDR3 spans 13 residues. Germline V lookup: CDR1 SGHVS, CDR2 FNYEAQ. With V trimmed by 3 bases and J by 5 bases, 3 bases remained unmatched. CDR3 sequence reads: CASSFAGGTEAFF. CDR3 bases: TGTGCCAGCAGCTTTGCAGGGGGAACTGAAGCTTTCTTT.